This section outlines one TCR beta chain sequence together with its context. Method: immunoSEQ multiplex PCR; TCRdb's copy keeps in-frame clones and lacks some. Among roughly 80,000 clones, more than 90% were seen once, and the ten largest hold approximately 0.69%. CDR1 MGHRA and CDR2 YSYEKL come from the germline V gene. V lost 4 bases to trimming and J lost 15 bases, with 25 bases between them. The CDR3 runs 15 residues. The sample originates from a study of OX40 agonist ivuxolimab in advanced cancers. This receptor was obtained from an adult with an advanced solid tumor such as melanoma, head and neck, liver or kidney cancer. The chain recombines TRBV4-1 with TRBJ2-1; D might be TRBD2 (6 bases). Sequenced material: CD4+ or CD8+ T cells sorted from blood, taken in a trial of the OX40 agonist ivuxolimab. Written as DNA, the CDR3 is TGCGCCAGCAGCCTTACCACAGTGAGCGGGCCCCCGGGGTTCTTC. This sequence encodes CASSLTTVSGPPGFF.